This TCR beta chain was profiled in a study of blood T cell repertoires in COVID-19. Study background: Sources were T cells, B-cell-depleted T cells, or PBMCs; the material itself was cDNA or gDNA.

Assay: immunoSEQ multiplex PCR; the TCRdb copy retains only in-frame clones and omits some. The sample records tens of thousands of clones, about 90% being singletons. The sample comprised peripheral blood. The origin of this receptor is a human donor in a cohort sampled during active COVID-19.

The CDR3 is CASSSYTDTQYF. CDR3 coding DNA: TGTGCCAGCAGCTCTTACACAGATACGCAGTATTTT. The chain links TRBV5-4 to TRBJ2-3; D unresolved. The CDR3 sequence is 12 residues long. Trimming stripped 3 bases from V and 2 bases from J, with 4 bases between. The V gene's germline CDR1 is SGHNT and CDR2 YYREEE (reference sequence).